Listed here are 12 T cell receptor beta chains from one sample, sequenced in a study of neurological immune-mediated disorders. One entry per CDR3 protein results from TCRdb running MiXCR on the 5' RACE reads. Of 40,000 or so distinct CDR3 sequences in the sample, around 2.5% were seen once. Sequencing used PBMCs. These receptors came from a man between 50 and 59 years old with multiple sclerosis.

This clonotype was recorded many times. The V call is TRBV5-1, the J call TRBJ2-7; D possibly matches TRBD1 or TRBD2 (5 bases each). V lost 5 bases and J lost 4, with 13 bases in between. The CDR3 sequence is 13 residues long. Per the germline V gene, CDR1 is SGHRS and CDR2 is YFSETQ. The CDR3 DNA reads as TGCGCCAGCAGATGGGACCTCGGGTACGAGCAGTACTTC. Protein sequence: CASRWDLGYEQYF.

For this clonotype: Compared with germline, one end of the junction differs, possibly owing to a read error. This chain joins TRBV7-2 and TRBJ1-6; D is unresolved. CDR1 is SGHTA, CDR2 FQGNSA, per germline. The CDR3 has 14 residues. CDR3 sequence reads: CASSFSGVDSPLNF. The CDR3 DNA follows: TGTGCCAGCAGCTTTTCAGGAGTTGATTCACCCCTCAACTTT.

The table lists this clonotype with many counts. This chain links TRBV30 with TRBJ2-3; tentatively, D is TRBD2 (6 bases). The V gene lost 0 bases and the J gene lost 6 bases, with 7 bases spanning the gap. Per germline, CDR1 GTSNPN and CDR2 SVGIG (reference sequence). This CDR3 spans 12 amino acids. CDR3 in amino acids: CAWSVRGDTQYF. The DNA of the CDR3 is TGTGCCTGGAGTGTACGGGGGGATACGCAGTATTTT.

This clonotype was picked up many times. This sequence joins TRBV7-9 and TRBJ1-5; D remains ambiguous. Trimming pared 5 bases from V and 7 bases from J, leaving 9 bases between. Germline values: CDR1 SEHNR, CDR2 FQNEAQ (reference sequence). The CDR3 totals 12 residues. CDR3: CASSRMNQPQHF. The CDR3, as DNA: TGTGCCAGCAGCCGAATGAACCAGCCCCAGCATTTT.

This clonotype was seen at least ten times. This may arise from a read error, as a much more abundant clone is one base away. The CDR3 DNA follows: TGCGCCAGCAGCTGGAGACGGTTTGCTGAAGCTTTCTTT. Its protein is CASSWRRFAEAFF. The chain has TRBV5-1 and TRBJ1-1; D is ambiguous. This CDR3 has 13 residues. Germline CDR1 SGHRS, CDR2 YFSETQ. Trimming pared 3 bases from V and 6 bases from J, leaving 12 bases between.

This clonotype was seen more than once but under ten times. One base away lies a much larger clone, so this may be a sequencing read error. The V call is TRBV20-1, the J call TRBJ1-5; no clear D. The length of the CDR3 is 12 residues. Germline values: CDR1 DFQATT, CDR2 SNEGSKA (reference sequence). CDR3 in DNA: TGCAGTGCCACGGATTACGATCAGCCCCAGAATTTT. Amino acids: CSATDYDQPQNF.

This clonotype was found many times. V gene TRBV5-1 combines with J gene TRBJ2-2, with 9 bases fitting TRBD2. The V gene's germline CDR1 is SGHRS and CDR2 YFSETQ. V dropped 0 bases and J dropped 7; count of bases not matched to a gene: 16. The CDR3 consists of 19 residues. The CDR3, as DNA: TGCGCCAGCAGCTTGGAACAGCGGGGGGCCCTAAGGCGCCACGGGGAGCTGTTTTTT. Translated, it gives CASSLEQRGALRRHGELFF.

This clonotype was detected ten times or more. This chain joins TRBV3-1 and TRBJ1-1; D possibly corresponds to TRBD1 (6 bases). Germline loops: CDR1 LGHDT, CDR2 YNNKEL (reference sequence). V lost 3 bases to trimming and J lost 7 bases, with 12 bases between them. There are 13 residues in the CDR3. The CDR3 nucleotides are TGTGCCAGCAGCCAGTTCGAGGACAGTGAAGCTTTCTTT. The encoded protein is CASSQFEDSEAFF.

This clonotype was seen repeatedly, ten times or more. The chain carries TRBV7-2 and TRBJ2-1; no definite D call. The CDR3 is made up of 15 amino acids. Germline V gives CDR1 SGHTA, CDR2 FQGNSA. Between the trimmed V and J ends, which lost 1 base and 8 bases, there was a span of 15 bases. The CDR3 coding sequence is TGTGCCAGCAGCTTAGGAGGTAGTACAGCAGATGAGCAGTTCTTC. Protein product: CASSLGGSTADEQFF.

This clonotype came up many times. V and J are TRBV5-1 and TRBJ1-2; D remains unclear. Trimming removed 3 bases from V and 8 bases from J, with 14 bases in between. The CDR3 runs 13 residues. Looked up from germline, CDR1 is SGHRS and CDR2 is YFSETQ. The CDR3 coding sequence is TGCGCCAGCAGCTCCCAGGCAGGTCGAGGCTACACCTTC. Its protein product is CASSSQAGRGYTF.

This clonotype showed up many times. The J gene is TRBJ2-7, the V gene TRBV5-1, with D unclear. Trimming left V 4 bases short and J 7 bases short, with 9 bases between. Germline V gives CDR1 SGHRS, CDR2 YFSETQ. The CDR3 is 11 residues long. The CDR3 spells CASSDAAEQYF. The CDR3 DNA is TGCGCCAGCAGCGATGCGGCAGAGCAGTACTTC.

The rearrangement links TRBV2 to TRBJ2-7, with D possibly matching TRBD2 (5 bases). Germline V CDR1 and CDR2: SNHLY, FYNNEI. V was clipped by 5 bases and J by 7 bases, with 15 bases between them. This CDR3 spans 13 amino acids. The CDR3 here is CASSRERASEQYF. CDR3 nucleotide sequence: TGTGCCAGCAGTCGGGAAAGGGCCTCAGAGCAGTACTTC.